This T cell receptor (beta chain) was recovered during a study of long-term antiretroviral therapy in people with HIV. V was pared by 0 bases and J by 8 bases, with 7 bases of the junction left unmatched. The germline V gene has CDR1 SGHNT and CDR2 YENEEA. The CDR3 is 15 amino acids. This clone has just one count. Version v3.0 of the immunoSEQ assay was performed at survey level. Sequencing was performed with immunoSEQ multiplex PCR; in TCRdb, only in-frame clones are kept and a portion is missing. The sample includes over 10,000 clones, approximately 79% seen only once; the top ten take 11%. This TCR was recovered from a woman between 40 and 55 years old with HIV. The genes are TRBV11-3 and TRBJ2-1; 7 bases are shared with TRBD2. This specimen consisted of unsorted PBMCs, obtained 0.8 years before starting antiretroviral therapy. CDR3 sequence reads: CASSLDGAGDDEQFF. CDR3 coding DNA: TGTGCCAGCAGCTTAGATGGGGCGGGAGATGATGAGCAGTTCTTC.